This record concerns one T cell receptor (beta chain) sequence. There are 16 residues in the CDR3. J lost 0 bases, V lost 1 base, and 2 bases had no gene match. Germline values: CDR1 MDHEN, CDR2 SYDVKM. One entry per CDR3 protein results from TCRdb running MiXCR on the 5' RACE reads. The data contain tens of thousands of distinct CDR3 sequences, about 11% of them singletons. The sample originates from a study of early T cells in non-severe SARS-CoV-2 infection. On the study more broadly: Unsorted whole blood bulk RNA was sequenced, with unpaired chains.

This specimen consisted of whole blood, obtained at baseline. The source is an adult who was a healthcare worker with PCR-confirmed SARS-CoV-2 infection or an uninfected control (not recorded which). The chain joins TRBV28 to TRBJ2-2; 7 nucleotides match TRBD1. The CDR3 DNA follows: TGTGCCAGCAGTTTATTGACAGGGTCGAACACCGGGGAGCTGTTTTTT. Its translation: CASSLLTGSNTGELFF. Drawing the rest from reference TRBV28 and TRBJ2-2, the complete variable domain is DVKVTQSSRYLVKRTGEKVFLECVQDMDHENMFWYRQDPGLGLRLIYFSYDVKMKEKGDIPEGYSVSREKKERFSLILESASTNQTSMYLCASSLLTGSNTGELFFGEGSRLTVL.